This TCR beta chain was retrieved from a study of CD8+ T cells in alopecia areata. Across the whole study: Patients in the treated group were given tofacitinib by mouth, 5 to 10 mg twice a day.

General observations from the study: Many of the expanded lesional clones endured in scalp and blood while on tofacitinib.

Treatment defined: oral pan-JAK inhibitor, 5-10 mg twice daily. Extracted from the samples, RNA was reverse transcribed into cDNA to serve as the sequencing template. Sequenced by immunoSEQ multiplex PCR; TCRdb stores in-frame clones only, minus some. The sample has a few hundred thousand clones, less than 45% seen once; the top ten hold roughly 0.5%. The CDR3 extends over 14 amino acids. Trimming removed 4 bases from V and 7 bases from J; junction bases left unmatched: 5. Per germline, CDR1 SQVTM and CDR2 ANQGSEA. In this sample, this clone turned up once. Its antigen is still unknown. This sequence was found in a human donor with alopecia areata. The genes are TRBV29-1 and TRBJ1-6, with TRBD1 identical over 9 bases. Sample: CD4+ T cells sorted from blood, taken at approximately week 31, from a patient treated with tofacitinib. CDR3 residues: CSVGTGTGNSPLHF. CDR3 coding DNA: TGCAGCGTTGGAACCGGGACAGGGAATTCACCCCTCCACTTT.